This T cell receptor (beta chain) is from a study of T cell responses to AZD1222 COVID-19 vaccine. Points on this clone: Its matching antigen is unknown.

Study-level results: Among spike-specific TCRs, nearly half reportedly target unmutated variant regions. Clonal diversity may have been underestimated in mostly white British donors. Seropositivity was recorded at baseline in only a handful of AZD1222 recipients. Scientists sampled the repertoires only once the peak T cell response had passed.

Germline assignment: CDR1 MGHRA and CDR2 YSYEKL. Trimming pared 3 bases from V and 0 bases from J, leaving 15 bases between. The CDR3 runs 16 residues. The repertoire was sequenced with immunoSEQ multiplex PCR; TCRdb's copy has only in-frame clones and lacks some. Among 110,000 to 150,000 clones listed, around 90% were seen once. The sequence was collected from an adult in good health. The input for sequencing was peripheral blood, taken on day 0 of AZD1222 vaccination. The chain couples TRBV4-1 to TRBJ2-7; perhaps D is TRBD1 or TRBD2 (5 bases each). The CDR3 DNA reads as TGCGCCAGCAGCCAGATTGGGACCGATAGCTCCTACGAGCAGTACTTC. Protein sequence: CASSQIGTDSSYEQYF.